This T cell receptor (beta chain) was sequenced during a study of blood T cell repertoires in COVID-19 (dated by TCRdb to the early 2020s). Concerning the study at large: Samples covering the acute and convalescent phases of COVID-19 were provided by collaborators in the United States, Italy and Spain. The repertoires were released in a freely available public database meant as a resource for research on the immune response to SARS-CoV-2. Nearly every sample came with metadata listing a de-identified subject ID, COVID-19 status, age in years and sex. Where available, HLA class I and class II types were obtained from metadata supplied by the sample provider rather than from assay-based typing. Samples came from the ongoing ImmuneRACE study (first 160 participants) plus 1,254 subjects from 6 global collaborators. Subjects who had been exposed to COVID-19, were actively infected with it, or had recovered from it provided the deeply sampled blood TCRbeta repertoires that made up the dataset. The material from the prospective study consisted of cDNA or gDNA derived from T cells, B-cell-depleted T cells, or PBMCs. What the work shows at the level of the full study, not this receptor alone: The quantity of clinical and demographic metadata differed by source and by participant and was supplied without curation.

On this clone: It has no known antigen specificity. No clone much larger than this one lies a single base away; base qualities are absent.

TCRbeta CDR3 regions were amplified from genomic DNA using the immunoSEQ Assay, a bias-controlled multiplex PCR. The study's own analysis went as follows. Nucleated cell counts per sample were estimated from amplification of reference gene primers within the assay. Sequence reads were collapsed and filtered to measure the absolute abundance of every unique TCRbeta CDR3 rearrangement. For each sample, productive Simpson clonality was calculated by taking the square root of Simpson's diversity index across productive rearrangements. TCRdb re-hosts the immuneACCESS table, in-frame sequences only. Its copies lack some clones; in the studies checked, an unresolved V gene accounts for under half of them, and the cause for the rest is not known. V and J calls and clone size are given by that table; D and trimming were obtained from the DNA. Across this sample there are under 250,000 clones, with approximately 85% seen only once. The leading ten clones occupy approximately 5.5% of the sample.

One collaborating source in Seattle enrolled patients during active infection and followed them longitudinally through the course of disease. Each collaborating institution followed its own protocols to collect whole blood in K2EDTA tubes. Collaborator samples were shipped for TCRbeta analysis as frozen whole blood, isolated PBMCs, or DNA extracted from either sample type. Trimming removed 4 bases from V and 3 bases from J; the gene matches leave 5 bases unexplained. From the cysteine up to the phenylalanine, the CDR3 has a length of 14 residues. Only the CDR3 portion is preserved as DNA: 42 bases, with reading frame beginning at the first base. For CDR1 and CDR2, the germline V gene lists SQVTM and ANQGSEA.

Source material: peripheral blood. The rearrangement combines TRBV29-1 with TRBJ2-2; TRBD2 aligns with 7 central bases. The TCR was taken from an elderly woman with COVID-19, enrolled during active disease. The CDR3: CSVVRGGDTGELFF. At the DNA level, the sequence is TGCAGCGTTGTTCGGGGAGGGGACACCGGGGAGCTGTTTTTT.